This TCR beta chain was captured by sequencing in a study of blood T cell repertoires in COVID-19. At the level of the study: The United States, Italy and Spain were the sources of the acute and convalescent COVID-19 samples.

Assay: immunoSEQ multiplex PCR; the TCRdb copy retains only in-frame clones and omits some. The sample records about 26,000 clones, roughly 87% being singletons. V lost 4 bases, J lost 4 bases, and 20 bases lay in between. CDR1 is SGHNT and CDR2 is YYREEE in the germline V gene (reference sequence). The CDR3 consists of 16 residues. Sequencing was carried out using peripheral blood. This clonotype was obtained from a human donor in a cohort sampled during active COVID-19. The donor label of this sample is uncertain. The chain carries TRBV5-4 and TRBJ2-5, with a possible D match to TRBD1 (6 bases). The DNA for the CDR3 is TGTGCCAGCAGCCCAGGAGGTGGGGGCCCGCGAGAGACCCAGTACTTC. Translated: CASSPGGGGPRETQYF.